Listed below are T cell receptor beta chains from one sample, sequenced in a study of cytomegalovirus exposure and HLA in healthy donors. Libraries were prepared by immunoSEQ multiplex PCR; TCRdb keeps only in-frame clonotypes and omits some of them. The sample yields about 89,000 clones, under 80% seen once. The sample was PBMCs. These TCRs come from a male donor in good health and CMV-seronegative. Each CDR3 is given with its conserved first and last residue. Fields, in order: V gene, D gene, J gene, clone size, CDR3 DNA, CDR3 protein. A D gene is named only where the DNA matches it firmly. Part of the rows lack a size; the others show once, few, many or a class for expanded clones.

TRBV7-3	.	TRBJ1-1	.	TGTGCCAGCAGCTTAGACGGCGCGGCCAGGGGCACTGAAGCTTCCTTT	CASSLDGAARGTEASF
TRBV7-9	.	TRBJ2-7	.	TGTGCCAGCAGCCCCCGGTCAAGCTCCGAGCAGTACTTC	CASSPRSSSEQYF
TRBV4-3	.	TRBJ1-1	.	TGCGCCAGCAGCACAATCGTAGGGGACACTGAAGCTTTCTTT	CASSTIVGDTEAFF
TRBV10-3	TRBD1	TRBJ1-1	.	TGTGCCACCCCGGGACAGGGGATTTGCACTGAAGCTTTCTTT	CATPGQGICTEAFF
TRBV30	.	TRBJ1-2	.	TGTGCCTGCAGGGACTTTGGCTACACCTTC	CACRDFGYTF
TRBV28	.	TRBJ1-2	.	TGTGCCAGCAGTTTAGCCCGGACAGAGTATGGCTACACCTTC	CASSLARTEYGYTF
TRBV18	.	TRBJ1-3	.	TGTGCCAGCTCCTACACCAATGGGCAGGTACAGTCGCCCTCTGGAAACACCATATATTTT	CASSYTNGQVQSPSGNTIYF
TRBV19	TRBD1	TRBJ2-1	.	TGTGCCAGTAGCCGACAGGGGGATCCTTCCTACAATGAGCAGTTCTTC	CASSRQGDPSYNEQFF
TRBV5-1	.	TRBJ2-1	.	TGCGCCAGCAGCTTCCCTATCGGGGGACTCAATGAGCAGTTCTTC	CASSFPIGGLNEQFF
TRBV28	TRBD1	TRBJ1-4	.	TGTGCCAGCAGTTTAACAGGGGTCAGGGCTAATGAAAAACTGTTTTTT	CASSLTGVRANEKLFF
TRBV27	.	TRBJ2-7	.	TGTGCCAGCGTTAATCAAGGGGTCGACTCCTACGAGCAGTACTTC	CASVNQGVDSYEQYF
TRBV5-6	.	TRBJ2-2	.	TGTGCCAGCAGCTCGGGACTCAACACCGGGGAGCTGTTTTTT	CASSSGLNTGELFF
TRBV18	TRBD2	TRBJ2-5	.	TGTGCCAGCTCTTACGTAATATCGGACAGCGGGGGGCCGGCTAATATAGAGACCCAGTACTTC	CASSYVISDSGGPANIETQYF
TRBV5-1	.	TRBJ1-4	.	TGCGCCAGCAGCTCGGGACAAGGTCCCCGGAATGAAAAACTGTTTTTT	CASSSGQGPRNEKLFF
TRBV27	.	TRBJ2-6	.	TGTGCCAGCAGTTTATCTATAGGAGCTGGGGCCAACGTCCTGACTTTC	CASSLSIGAGANVLTF
TRBV5-1	.	TRBJ2-6	.	TGCGCCAGCAGCCCCCCGACAGGAGCATCCTCTGGGGCCAACGTCCTGACTTTC	CASSPPTGASSGANVLTF
TRBV27	.	TRBJ2-5	once	TGTGCCAGCAGTTCGCTACCCCTAGCGCTCCAAGAGACCCAGTACTTC	CASSSLPLALQETQYF
TRBV27	TRBD1	TRBJ2-3	.	TGTGCCAGCAGTTTAGATTACAGGGGGCCCGCTAGCACAGATACGCAGTATTTT	CASSLDYRGPASTDTQYF
TRBV7-9	.	TRBJ1-2	.	TGTGCCAGCAGTTGGGAATACAGGGTCGCTAACTATGGCTACACCTTC	CASSWEYRVANYGYTF
TRBV15	TRBD1	TRBJ1-4	.	TGTGCCACCGGCAGTGGACAGGGGGTGGACGAAAAACTGTTTTTT	CATGSGQGVDEKLFF
TRBV28	TRBD1	TRBJ1-2	few	TGTGCCAGCAGTTTAGTACAGGGGTCCTATGGCTACACCTTC	CASSLVQGSYGYTF
TRBV5-1	.	TRBJ1-1	few	TGCGCCAGCAGCTTGGGGGCAGGCCGAGTGAACACTGAAGCTTTCTTT	CASSLGAGRVNTEAFF
TRBV19	.	TRBJ2-5	.	TGTGCCAGTAGTATAGCGCAAGAGACCCAGTACTTC	CASSIAQETQYF
TRBV7-2	.	TRBJ1-4	once	TGTGCCAGCAGCCCTACCAGGGGTGAAAAACTGTTTTTT	CASSPTRGEKLFF
TRBV7-2	.	TRBJ2-5	few	TGTGCCAGCAGCTTAGTTCCGGTCTCCCACCAAGAGACCCAGTACTTC	CASSLVPVSHQETQYF